This paragraph reports one T cell receptor (beta chain). What it recognizes is unknown. The authors distributed each subset's genomic DNA evenly over several immunoSEQ plates. Data came from immunoSEQ multiplex PCR; TCRdb stores just in-frame clones and leaves some out. The sample yields under 300,000 clones, 60% to 80% seen once. The data are from a study of shared clonotypes between healthy human individuals. Turning to the study itself: Three men and a couple of women, aged 18 to 49, were donors. Regarding the study as a whole: Clonotypes not shared had lower generation probabilities than those common to all four donors.

The CDR3 contains 18 residues. J gave up 3 bases and V 5 bases, and 11 bases lay outside the gene matches. Germline values: CDR1 SGHDN, CDR2 FVKESK. Sequenced material: memory CD4+ T cells sorted from blood. Subset denoted: CD45RA-negative fraction. The clonotype originates from a man aged 25-40 years in good health. The chain has TRBV14 and TRBJ2-3; TRBD2 aligns across 13 bases. The CDR3 DNA follows: TGTGCCAGCAGCGGACTAGCGGGAGTAGCCCGGGGGACAGATACGCAGTATTTT. It specifies CASSGLAGVARGTDTQYF.